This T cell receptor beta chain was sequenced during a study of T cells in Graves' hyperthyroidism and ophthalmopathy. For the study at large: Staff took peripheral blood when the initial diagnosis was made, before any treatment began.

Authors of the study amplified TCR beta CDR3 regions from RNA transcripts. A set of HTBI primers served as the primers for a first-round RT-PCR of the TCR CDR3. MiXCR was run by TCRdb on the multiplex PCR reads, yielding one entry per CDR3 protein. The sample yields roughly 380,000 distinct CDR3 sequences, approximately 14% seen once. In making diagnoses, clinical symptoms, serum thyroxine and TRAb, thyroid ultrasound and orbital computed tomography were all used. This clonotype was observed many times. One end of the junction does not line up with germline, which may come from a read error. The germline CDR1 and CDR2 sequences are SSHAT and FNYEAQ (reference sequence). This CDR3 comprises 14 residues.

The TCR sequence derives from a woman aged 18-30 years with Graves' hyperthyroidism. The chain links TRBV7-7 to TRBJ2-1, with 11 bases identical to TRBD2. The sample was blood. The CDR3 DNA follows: TGTGCTAGCAGCTTCGGACTAGCGGGCAATGAGCAGTTCTTC. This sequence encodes CASSFGLAGNEQFF.